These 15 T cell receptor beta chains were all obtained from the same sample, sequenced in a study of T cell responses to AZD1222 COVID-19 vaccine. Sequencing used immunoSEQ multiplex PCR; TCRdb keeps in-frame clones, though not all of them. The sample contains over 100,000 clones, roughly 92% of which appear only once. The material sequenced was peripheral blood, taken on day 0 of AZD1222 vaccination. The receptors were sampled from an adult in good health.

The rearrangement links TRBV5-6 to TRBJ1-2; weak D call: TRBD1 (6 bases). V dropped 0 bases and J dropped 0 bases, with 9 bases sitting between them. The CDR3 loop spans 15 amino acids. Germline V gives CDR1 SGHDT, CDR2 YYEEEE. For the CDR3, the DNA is TGTGCCAGCAGCTTGGAAGGGGGAACTAACTATGGCTACACCTTC. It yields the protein CASSLEGGTNYGYTF.

The DNA for the CDR3 is TGTGCCAGCAGTCTGGGGATGGACACCGGGGAGCTGTTTTTT. Amino acid sequence: CASSLGMDTGELFF. This sequence joins TRBV7-3 and TRBJ2-2; D is unclear. In germline, CDR1 is SGHTA, CDR2 FQGTGA. The CDR3 contains 14 residues. Trimming left V 6 bases short and J 3 bases short, with 11 bases between.

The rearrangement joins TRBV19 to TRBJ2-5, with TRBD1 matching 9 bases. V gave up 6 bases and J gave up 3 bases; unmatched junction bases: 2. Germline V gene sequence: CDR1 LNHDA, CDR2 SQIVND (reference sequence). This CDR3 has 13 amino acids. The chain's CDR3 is CASSDRGEETQYF. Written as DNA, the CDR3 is TGTGCCAGTAGCGACAGGGGGGAAGAGACCCAGTACTTC. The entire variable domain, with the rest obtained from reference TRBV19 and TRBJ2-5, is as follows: DGGITQSPKYLFRKEGQNVTLSCEQNLNHDAMYWYRQDPGQGLRLIYYSQIVNDFQKGDIAEGYSVSREKKESFPLTVTSAQKNPTAFYLCASSDRGEETQYFGPGTRLLVL.

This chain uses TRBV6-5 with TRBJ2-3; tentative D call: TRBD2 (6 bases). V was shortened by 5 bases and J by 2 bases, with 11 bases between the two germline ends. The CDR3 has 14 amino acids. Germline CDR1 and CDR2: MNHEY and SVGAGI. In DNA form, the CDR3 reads TGTGCCAGCAGTAACGGGGGAAACACAGATACGCAGTATTTT. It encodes CASSNGGNTDTQYF.

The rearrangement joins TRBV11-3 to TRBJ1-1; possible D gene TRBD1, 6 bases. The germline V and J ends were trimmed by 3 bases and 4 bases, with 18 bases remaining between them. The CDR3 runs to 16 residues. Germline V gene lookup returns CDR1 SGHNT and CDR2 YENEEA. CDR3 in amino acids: CASSFRGEGVGTEAFF. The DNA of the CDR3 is TGTGCCAGCAGCTTTAGAGGGGAGGGGGTCGGCACTGAAGCTTTCTTT.

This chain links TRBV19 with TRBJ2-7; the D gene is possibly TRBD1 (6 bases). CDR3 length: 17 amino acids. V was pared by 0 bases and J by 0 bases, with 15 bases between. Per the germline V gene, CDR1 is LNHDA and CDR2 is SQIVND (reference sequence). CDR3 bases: TGTGCCAGTAGTATAGATTCGTCGGGACACTTCTCCTACGAGCAGTACTTC. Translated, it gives CASSIDSSGHFSYEQYF.

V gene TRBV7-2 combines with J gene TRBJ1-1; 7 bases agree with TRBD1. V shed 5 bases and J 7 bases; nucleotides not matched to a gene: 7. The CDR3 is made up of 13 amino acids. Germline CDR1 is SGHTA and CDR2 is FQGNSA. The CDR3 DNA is TGTGCCAGCAGCGCCGCAAGGGACAGTGAAGCTTTCTTT. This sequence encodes CASSAARDSEAFF.

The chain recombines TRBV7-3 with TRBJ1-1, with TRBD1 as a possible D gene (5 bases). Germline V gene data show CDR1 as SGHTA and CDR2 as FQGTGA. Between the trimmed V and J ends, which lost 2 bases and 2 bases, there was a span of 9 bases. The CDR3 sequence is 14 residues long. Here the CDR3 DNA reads TGTGCCAGCAGCTTAGGGGGAACAAACACTGAAGCTTTCTTT. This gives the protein CASSLGGTNTEAFF.

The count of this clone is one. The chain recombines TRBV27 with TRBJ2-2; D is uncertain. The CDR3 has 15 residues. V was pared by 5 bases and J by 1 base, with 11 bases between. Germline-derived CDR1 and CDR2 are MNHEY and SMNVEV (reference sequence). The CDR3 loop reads CASSMGYRNTGELFF. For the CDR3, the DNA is TGTGCCAGCAGTATGGGGTACAGGAACACCGGGGAGCTGTTTTTT.

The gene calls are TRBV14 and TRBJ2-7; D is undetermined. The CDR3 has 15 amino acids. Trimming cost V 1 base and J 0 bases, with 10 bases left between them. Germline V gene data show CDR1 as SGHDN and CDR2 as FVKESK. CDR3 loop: CASSQVNYSSYEQYV. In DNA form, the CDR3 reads TGTGCCAGCAGCCAAGTTAACTATTCCTCCTACGAGCAGTACGTC.

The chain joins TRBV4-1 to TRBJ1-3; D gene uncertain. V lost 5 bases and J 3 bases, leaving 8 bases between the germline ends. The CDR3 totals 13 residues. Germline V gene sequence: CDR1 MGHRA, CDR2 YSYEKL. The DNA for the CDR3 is TGCGCCAGCAGCGAGAAAGATGGAAACACCATATATTTT. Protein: CASSEKDGNTIYF.

The CDR3 DNA reads as TGTGCCAGCGCCGGGACATATAGCAATCAGCCCCAGCATTTT. Translation gives CASAGTYSNQPQHF. This chain connects TRBV2 to TRBJ1-5, with a weak D call TRBD1 (6 bases). Germline loops: CDR1 SNHLY, CDR2 FYNNEI. There are 14 residues in the CDR3. V was trimmed by 8 bases and J by 0 bases, leaving 11 bases between them.

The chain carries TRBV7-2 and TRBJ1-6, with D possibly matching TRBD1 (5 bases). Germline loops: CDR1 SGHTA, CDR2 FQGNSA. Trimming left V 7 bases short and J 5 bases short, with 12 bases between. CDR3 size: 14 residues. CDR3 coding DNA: TGTGCCAGCACCCTAGGGGCGCATAATTCACCCCTCCACTTT. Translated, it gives CASTLGAHNSPLHF.

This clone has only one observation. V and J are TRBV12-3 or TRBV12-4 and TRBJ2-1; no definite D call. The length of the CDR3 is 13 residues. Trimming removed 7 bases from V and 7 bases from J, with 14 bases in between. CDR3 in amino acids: CASIDRVKNEQFF. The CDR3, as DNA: TGTGCCAGCATTGACCGGGTGAAGAATGAGCAGTTCTTC.

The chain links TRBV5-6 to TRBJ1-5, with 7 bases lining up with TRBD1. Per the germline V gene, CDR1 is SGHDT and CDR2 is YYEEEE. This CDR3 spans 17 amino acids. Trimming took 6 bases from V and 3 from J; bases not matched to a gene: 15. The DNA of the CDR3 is TGTGCCAGCACCGTAAGGGGGCGGGGGACCTTCAATCAGCCCCAGCATTTT. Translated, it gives CASTVRGRGTFNQPQHF.